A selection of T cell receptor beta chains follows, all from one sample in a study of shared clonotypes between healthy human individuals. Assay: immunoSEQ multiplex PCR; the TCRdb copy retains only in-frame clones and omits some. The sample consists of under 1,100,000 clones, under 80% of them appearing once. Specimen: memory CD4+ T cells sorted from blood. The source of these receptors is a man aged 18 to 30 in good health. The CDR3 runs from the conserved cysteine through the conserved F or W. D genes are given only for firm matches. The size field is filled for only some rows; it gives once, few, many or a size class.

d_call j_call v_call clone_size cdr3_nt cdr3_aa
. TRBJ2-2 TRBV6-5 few TGTGCCAGCAGTTCCCCATACGGGGAGCTGTTTTTT CASSSPYGELFF
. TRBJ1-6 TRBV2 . TGTGCCAGCAGTGATGAGGGCCGCTATAATTCACCCCTCCACTTT CASSDEGRYNSPLHF
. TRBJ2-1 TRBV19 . TGTGCCAGCGCCCACGGTAAACAGTTGTCCTACAATGAGCAGTTCTTC CASAHGKQLSYNEQFF
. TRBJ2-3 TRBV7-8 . TGTGCCAGCAGCTTAGTGGCAGATACGCAGTATTTT CASSLVADTQYF
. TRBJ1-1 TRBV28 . TGTGCCAGCAGACGACAGGAGAACACTGAAGCTTTCTTT CASRRQENTEAFF
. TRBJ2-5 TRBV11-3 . TGTGCCAGCAGCGCAGACCCGTGGGGGGCCCAGTACTTC CASSADPWGAQYF
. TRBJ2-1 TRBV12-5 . TGTGCTAGTGGGTCAGGGGGGAATGAGCAGTTCTTC CASGSGGNEQFF
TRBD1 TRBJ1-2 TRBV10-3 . TGTGCCATTGCCTTGGGACAGGGTGACGGCTACACCTTC CAIALGQGDGYTF
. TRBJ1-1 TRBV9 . TGTGCCAGCAGCGTAGGACAGAGCAACACTGAAGCTTTCTTT CASSVGQSNTEAFF
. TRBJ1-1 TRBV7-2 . TGTGCCAGCAGTACCGGAAACACTGAAGCTTTCTTT CASSTGNTEAFF
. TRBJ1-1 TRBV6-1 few TGTGCCAGCAGTAGCGTTCTGAACACTGAAGCTTTCTTT CASSSVLNTEAFF
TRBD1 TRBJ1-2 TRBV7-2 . TGTGCCAGCAGCTCTACAGGGGAGGACTATGGCTACACCTTC CASSSTGEDYGYTF
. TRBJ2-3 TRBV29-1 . TGCAGCGTTGAAGGTGCACCCAGGGCAGATACGCAGTATTTT CSVEGAPRADTQYF
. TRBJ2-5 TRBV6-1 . TGTGCCACCATGCGGGGGACAGCCCAAGAGACCCAGTACTTC CATMRGTAQETQYF
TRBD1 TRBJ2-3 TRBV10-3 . TGTGCCTCCGCGGCGGGACAGGGGTACACAGATACGCAGTATTTT CASAAGQGYTDTQYF
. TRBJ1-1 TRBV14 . TGTGCCAGCAGCCGACACAGGGTAAGCAACACTGAAGCTTTCTTT CASSRHRVSNTEAFF
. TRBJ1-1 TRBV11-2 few TGTGCCAGCAGCTTAATGAGGTCTGAAGCTTTCTTT CASSLMRSEAFF
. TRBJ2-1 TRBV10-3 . TGTGCCATCAGTGAGTCAACCAGCTCCTACAATGAGCAGTTCTTC CAISESTSSYNEQFF
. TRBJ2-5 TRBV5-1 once TGCGCCAGCAGCTACCAAGACAGAGAAGAGACCCAGTACTTC CASSYQDREETQYF
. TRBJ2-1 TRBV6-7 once TGTGCCAGCAGTTACTCGACTGCACGCGGAAAGGGTCGGTTCTTC CASSYSTARGKGRFF
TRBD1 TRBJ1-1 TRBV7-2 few TGTGCCAGCAGCCGTCCCGGGACAGGGACCGCTGAAGCTTTCTTT CASSRPGTGTAEAFF
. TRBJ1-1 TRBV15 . TGTGCCACCGAGGAGAACACTGAAGCTTTCTTT CATEENTEAFF
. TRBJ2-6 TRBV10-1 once TGCGCCAGCAGTTCGGGTAACCCTGGGGCCAACGTCCTGACTTTC CASSSGNPGANVLTF
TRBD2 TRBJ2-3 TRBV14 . TGTGCCAGCAGCCATCCGGGACTAGCGGGGGGATATACGCAGTATTTT CASSHPGLAGGYTQYF
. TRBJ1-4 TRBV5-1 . TGCGCCAGCAGCAACCCTAGTGGGATCTCAACTAATGAAAAACTGTTTTTT CASSNPSGISTNEKLFF